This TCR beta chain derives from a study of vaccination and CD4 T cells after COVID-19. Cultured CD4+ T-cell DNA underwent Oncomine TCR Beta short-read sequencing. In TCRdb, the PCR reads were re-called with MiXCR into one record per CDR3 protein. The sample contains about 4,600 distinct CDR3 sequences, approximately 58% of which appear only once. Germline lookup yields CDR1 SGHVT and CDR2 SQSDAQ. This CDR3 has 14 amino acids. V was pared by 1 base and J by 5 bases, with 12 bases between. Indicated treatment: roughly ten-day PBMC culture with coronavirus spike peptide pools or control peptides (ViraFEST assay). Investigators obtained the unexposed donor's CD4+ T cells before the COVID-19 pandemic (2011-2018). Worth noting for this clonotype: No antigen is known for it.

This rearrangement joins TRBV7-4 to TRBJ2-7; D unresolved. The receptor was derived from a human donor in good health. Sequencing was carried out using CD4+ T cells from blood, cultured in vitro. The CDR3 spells CASSLGPNNHEQYF. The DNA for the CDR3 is TGTGCCAGCAGCTTAGGGCCGAACAACCACGAGCAGTACTTC.